This T cell receptor (beta chain) was recorded in a study of PD-1 blockade in classical Hodgkin lymphoma. Across the study: Patients were given intravenous nivolumab, 3 mg/kg, every 2 weeks. Study findings and constraints: Newly diagnosed patients had baseline TCR diversity that was reportedly lower than that of healthy donors. While CD8+ TCR diversity did not rise significantly by C4D1, CD4+ TCR diversity did. Patients were excluded if nivolumab began under 1 year after ASCT (the autologous transplant).

Produced via immunoSEQ multiplex PCR; TCRdb's table is partial and in-frame only. The profile covers approximately 27,000 clones, with roughly 80% appearing a single time and around a sixth taken by the ten largest. The time point was: cycle 4 day 1 (C4D1), after more than 5 weeks of nivolumab. Each patient experienced a relapse that followed autologous stem cell transplantation, and brentuximab vedotin exposure varied. Trimming pared 5 bases from V and 8 bases from J, leaving 21 bases between. CDR3 size: 15 residues. Germline lookup yields CDR1 MNHNY and CDR2 SVGAGI (reference sequence). On this clone: Its antigen remains unidentified.

The chain combines TRBV6-6 with TRBJ1-2; D is unclear. The receptor's source is a human donor with classical Hodgkin lymphoma. The source was peripheral blood mononuclear cells (PBMCs), collected before the fourth cycle of nivolumab. CDR3: CASSTLVGVIEGYTF. The CDR3 nucleotides read TGTGCCAGCAGTACCTTAGTCGGGGTAATAGAGGGCTACACCTTC.